The 14 T cell receptor beta chains below all came from one sample that was sequenced in a study of blood T cell repertoires in COVID-19. The table came from immunoSEQ multiplex PCR; TCRdb's copy has only in-frame clones and leaves some out. The data hold more than 250,000 clones, with roughly 84% observed a single time. The material sequenced was peripheral blood. These receptors came from a man aged 45-65 years with active or convalescent COVID-19.

The genes are TRBV6-5 and TRBJ2-3; D is ambiguous. Between the trimmed V and J ends, which lost 0 bases and 4 bases, there was a span of 8 bases. Germline V gene data show CDR1 as MNHEY and CDR2 as SVGAGI. The CDR3 is 14 residues long. CDR3 sequence (DNA): TGTGCCAGCAGTTACTCGACCGCGGCAGATACGCAGTATTTT. It is translated as CASSYSTAADTQYF.

In this sample, this clone turned up once. The chain has TRBV7-9 and TRBJ1-2; D unresolved. This CDR3 comprises 18 residues. V was clipped by 5 bases and J by 8 bases, with 30 bases between them. Germline CDR1 and CDR2: SEHNR and FQNEAQ (reference sequence). DNA for the CDR3: TGTGCCAGCAGCCGGGGAGACTACGTAGGAACACCGTCAGTCGGCTACACCTTC. Protein: CASSRGDYVGTPSVGYTF.

This chain uses TRBV2 with TRBJ2-1; a possible D gene is TRBD1 (5 bases). Trimming took off 4 bases at V and 2 bases at J, with 12 bases between the two ends. This CDR3 comprises 15 residues. Germline values: CDR1 SNHLY, CDR2 FYNNEI. The CDR3: CASSVRGGTYNEQFF. CDR3 coding DNA: TGTGCCAGCAGTGTTAGGGGTGGTACCTACAATGAGCAGTTCTTC.

This chain links TRBV5-1 with TRBJ1-1; 7 bases line up with TRBD1. J was trimmed by 3 bases and V by 0 bases; bases with no gene match: 8. The CDR3 sequence is 16 residues long. In germline, CDR1 is SGHRS, CDR2 YFSETQ. The CDR3 DNA reads as TGCGCCAGCAGCTTGGAGGCAGGGGGTGGTTACACTGAAGCTTTCTTT. Translation gives CASSLEAGGGYTEAFF.

The chain employs TRBV5-1 and TRBJ2-1; D uncertain. The V gene lost 6 bases and the J gene lost 6 bases, with 16 bases spanning the gap. Germline lookup yields CDR1 SGHRS and CDR2 YFSETQ. The CDR3 contains 14 residues. In DNA form, the CDR3 reads TGCGCCAGCACGCCGGTGCTCGATCTCAATGAGCAGTTCTTC. This gives the protein CASTPVLDLNEQFF.

The chain links TRBV28 to TRBJ1-2, with 7 bases matching TRBD1. From germline, CDR1 is MDHEN and CDR2 SYDVKM. Trimming at V came to 9 bases and at J to 2 bases, leaving 3 bases not matched to a gene. The length of the CDR3 is 12 residues. CDR3 nucleotides: TGTGCCAGTGGGGACAGCAACTATGGCTACACCTTC. Translated: CASGDSNYGYTF.

V usage is TRBV9 and J usage is TRBJ2-5; 10 bases match TRBD2. CDR3 length equals 15 residues. Losses at the gene ends were 0 bases for V and 5 bases for J; bases not matched to a gene: 4. Germline loops: CDR1 SGDLS, CDR2 YYNGEE. The DNA for the CDR3 is TGTGCCAGCAGCGTAGGGCTAGCGGGGGCTGAGACCCAGTACTTC. It yields the protein CASSVGLAGAETQYF.

The rearrangement links TRBV5-1 to TRBJ2-2; 8 bases line up with TRBD2. The CDR3 has 17 amino acids. The V and J ends lost 0 bases and 6 bases, in that order; junction bases with no gene match: 10. Germline V gene data show CDR1 as SGHRS and CDR2 as YFSETQ. The CDR3 bases are TGCGCCAGCAGCTTGGTGGGCGTCGTCGGGGGGGCCGGGGAGCTGTTTTTT. It translates to CASSLVGVVGGAGELFF. Supplemented by reference TRBV5-1 and TRBJ2-2, the full variable domain reads KAGVTQTPRYLIKTRGQQVTLSCSPISGHRSVSWYQQTPGQGLQFLFEYFSETQRNKGNFPGRFSGRQFSNSRSEMNVSTLELGDSALYLCASSLVGVVGGAGELFFGEGSRLTVL.

This sequence joins TRBV7-3 and TRBJ2-3; perhaps TRBD1 as D (6 bases). Trimming took off 5 bases at V and 2 bases at J, with 14 bases between the two ends. In germline, CDR1 is SGHTA, CDR2 FQGTGA. The CDR3 covers 15 residues. This CDR3 is CASSPTGILTDTQYF. Here the CDR3 DNA reads TGTGCCAGCAGCCCTACAGGGATCCTCACAGATACGCAGTATTTT. The whole variable domain, remainder taken from reference TRBV7-3 and TRBJ2-3, is GAGVSQTPSNKVTEKGKYVELRCDPISGHTALYWYRQSLGQGPEFLIYFQGTGAADDSGLPNDRFFAVRPEGSVSTLKIQRTERGDSAVYLCASSPTGILTDTQYFGPGTRLTVL.

The chain combines TRBV9 with TRBJ2-1, with D possibly TRBD2 on 6 matching bases. The CDR3 contains 16 residues. Trimming stripped 5 bases from V and 10 bases from J, with 25 bases between. The germline V gene has CDR1 SGDLS and CDR2 YYNGEE. CDR3: CASSAQGSGYSTEQFF. The CDR3 DNA reads TGTGCCAGCAGTGCCCAGGGCAGCGGGTACTCAACGGAGCAGTTCTTC.

The chain recombines TRBV28 with TRBJ2-3; 7 bases map to TRBD2. V lost 7 bases to trimming and J lost 4 bases; unmatched junction nucleotides: 5. Germline V gene data show CDR1 as MDHEN and CDR2 as SYDVKM. The CDR3 has 13 amino acids. The CDR3 DNA is TGTGCCAGCACCTACGGACTAGCAGATACGCAGTATTTT. It encodes CASTYGLADTQYF.

This chain links TRBV28 with TRBJ1-2; no clear D. Germline values: CDR1 MDHEN, CDR2 SYDVKM. The CDR3 loop spans 12 amino acids. V lost 5 bases and J lost 8, with 12 bases in between. The CDR3 DNA sequence: TGTGCCAGCAGTGTGGGAGATAAAGGCTACACCTTC. Translating gives CASSVGDKGYTF.

The rearrangement links TRBV10-3 to TRBJ2-7, with TRBD2 identical over 11 bases. Germline lookup yields CDR1 ENHRY and CDR2 SYGVKD. Germline trimming cut 2 bases from V and 4 bases from J; bases unmatched to any gene: 4. The CDR3 has 15 amino acids. This chain's CDR3 is CAISEGSGGAYEQYF. DNA for the CDR3: TGTGCCATCAGTGAGGGTAGCGGGGGGGCATACGAGCAGTACTTC.

This sequence joins TRBV18 and TRBJ2-4, with D possibly being TRBD1 (5 bases). Germline assignment: CDR1 KGHSH and CDR2 LQKENI. CDR3 length: 16 amino acids. Trimming shortened V by 3 bases and J by 6 bases, and 18 bases separated the two germline ends. The CDR3 loop reads CASSPLRGPWGNIQYF. DNA of the CDR3: TGTGCCAGCTCACCCTTAAGGGGCCCGTGGGGAAACATTCAGTACTTC. Full variable domain (remainder filled in from reference TRBV18 and TRBJ2-4): NAGVMQNPRHLVRRRGQEARLRCSPMKGHSHVYWYRQLPEEGLKFMVYLQKENIIDESGMPKERFSAEFPKEGPSILRIQQVVRGDSAAYFCASSPLRGPWGNIQYFGAGTRLSVL.